These T cell receptor beta chains were read from a single sample in a study of PD-L1 blockade in urothelial cancer. Clones were sequenced by immunoSEQ multiplex PCR, and TCRdb holds only the in-frame ones, with some missing. This table holds tens of thousands of clones, 80% to 85% found once. The source material was PBMCs, sampled around atezolizumab (anti-PD-L1) treatment. These receptor sequences come from a man between 65 and 79 years old with urothelial cancer. Both conserved end residues are part of each CDR3. A D gene is named only where the DNA matches it firmly. Not every row has a clone size; where given, it reads once, few, many or a size class.

j_gene,v_gene,d_gene,abundance,len,CDR3aa,CDR3nt
TRBJ2-3,TRBV5-1,-,-,15,CASSLGSFSTDTQYF,TGCGCCAGCAGCTTGGGGAGTTTTAGCACAGATACGCAGTATTTT
TRBJ1-1,TRBV29-1,-,-,12,CSVEGASTEAFF,TGCAGCGTTGAGGGGGCTAGCACTGAAGCTTTCTTT
TRBJ2-5,TRBV5-1,TRBD2,-,15,CASGLAGGVIETQYF,TGCGCCAGCGGCCTAGCGGGAGGGGTGATAGAGACCCAGTACTTC
TRBJ1-5,TRBV20-1,-,-,11,CSAGRDQPQHF,TGCAGTGCTGGCAGGGATCAGCCCCAGCATTTT
TRBJ1-4,TRBV6-5,-,-,16,CASSYVEGATNEKLFF,TGTGCCAGCAGTTACGTTGAGGGGGCAACTAATGAAAAACTGTTTTTT
TRBJ1-1,TRBV6-6,-,-,13,CASSFPTVAEAFF,TGTGCCAGCAGTTTCCCGACAGTAGCTGAAGCTTTCTTT
TRBJ1-1,TRBV6-1,-,-,13,CASELQQNTEAFF,TGTGCCAGCGAGTTACAGCAGAACACTGAAGCTTTCTTT
TRBJ2-1,TRBV7-2,-,-,17,CASSLVGSSQKGNEQFF,TGTGCCAGCAGCTTAGTAGGTAGCTCCCAAAAGGGGAATGAGCAGTTCTTC
TRBJ1-6,TRBV11-2,TRBD1,-,16,CASSQGQGYYNSPLHF,TGTGCCAGCAGCCAGGGACAGGGATATTATAATTCACCCCTCCACTTT
TRBJ2-5,TRBV2,-,-,12,CASSEVVETQYF,TGTGCCAGCAGTGAAGTCGTAGAGACCCAGTACTTC
TRBJ2-3,TRBV5-6,-,-,14,CASSVDLASDTQYF,TGTGCCAGCAGCGTCGATTTAGCGTCAGATACGCAGTATTTT
TRBJ2-7,TRBV18,-,-,16,CASSPRGGGEHYEQYF,TGTGCCAGCTCACCACGAGGGGGAGGGGAACATTACGAGCAGTACTTC
TRBJ2-3,TRBV19,-,once,15,CASSISREPTDTQYF,TGTGCCAGTAGTATCTCCCGGGAACCCACAGATACGCAGTATTTT
TRBJ1-1,TRBV5-6,TRBD1,-,15,CASSRQDRGVTEAFF,TGTGCCAGCAGCCGCCAGGACAGGGGGGTCACTGAAGCTTTCTTT
TRBJ2-7,TRBV5-1,TRBD1,-,15,CASSPRTGGMDEQYF,TGCGCCAGCAGCCCCCGGACAGGGGGCATGGACGAGCAGTACTTC
TRBJ1-5,TRBV27,-,once,17,CASASGVGGFSSQPQHF,TGTGCCAGCGCCTCGGGCGTAGGGGGTTTCTCTAGTCAGCCCCAGCATTTT
TRBJ2-5,TRBV18,-,-,15,CASSPPQGLQETQYF,TGTGCCAGCTCACCTCCACAGGGCCTCCAAGAGACCCAGTACTTC
TRBJ2-3,TRBV28,TRBD2,-,15,CASSFPAGGSNTQYF,TGTGCCAGCAGTTTCCCGGCGGGCGGGAGTAATACGCAGTATTTT
TRBJ1-1,TRBV7-3,TRBD1,once,13,CASSSRQGGEAFF,TGTGCCAGCAGCTCCCGACAGGGTGGGGAAGCTTTCTTT
TRBJ1-5,TRBV6-5,-,-,13,CASSPTGNQPQHF,TGTGCCAGCAGTCCCACAGGAAATCAGCCCCAGCATTTT
TRBJ2-5,TRBV7-2,-,-,13,CASSFNRQETQYF,TGTGCCAGCAGCTTCAACAGACAAGAGACCCAGTACTTC
TRBJ1-1,TRBV29-1,-,-,11,CSVDSQREAFF,TGCAGCGTTGACAGTCAGCGTGAAGCTTTCTTT
TRBJ2-7,TRBV11-1,-,-,17,CASSFRLVGQGAYEQYF,TGTGCCAGCAGCTTTCGTCTCGTTGGGCAGGGTGCCTACGAGCAGTACTTC
TRBJ2-1,TRBV7-8,TRBD2,-,15,CASSLAGGPSNEQFF,TGTGCCAGCAGCTTAGCGGGAGGGCCATCCAATGAGCAGTTCTTC
TRBJ2-2,TRBV6-1,TRBD1,few,16,CASSEQTGSNTGELFF,TGTGCCAGCAGTGAACAGACAGGGTCGAACACCGGGGAGCTGTTTTTT
TRBJ2-1,TRBV27,TRBD1,few,18,CASSLWGQGESSYNEQFF,TGTGCCAGCAGTTTATGGGGACAGGGGGAGAGCTCCTACAATGAGCAGTTCTTC
TRBJ2-5,TRBV6-5,TRBD2,-,13,CASSRGGQETQYF,TGTGCCAGCAGCCGGGGGGGACAAGAGACCCAGTACTTC
TRBJ1-4,TRBV6-5,-,-,15,CASSRHRAPEGKLFF,TGTGCCAGCAGTCGTCACAGGGCACCTGAGGGAAAACTGTTTTTT
TRBJ2-3,TRBV5-4,-,few,17,CASSLVGGPKRPDTQYF,TGTGCCAGCAGCTTGGTCGGTGGGCCGAAACGCCCAGATACGCAGTATTTT
TRBJ1-1,TRBV5-1,-,-,15,CASSGRGILNTEAFF,TGCGCCAGCAGCGGCCGGGGGATACTGAACACTGAAGCTTTCTTT
TRBJ2-7,TRBV5-1,-,once,15,CASSPGLPRLYEQYF,TGCGCCAGCAGCCCCGGACTACCCAGACTTTACGAGCAGTACTTC
TRBJ2-1,TRBV6-5,-,few,14,CASSYDSGVGEQFF,TGTGCCAGCAGTTACGACTCAGGGGTGGGTGAGCAGTTCTTC
TRBJ2-3,TRBV2,-,-,16,CASNGRLYASTDTQYF,TGTGCCAGCAATGGCAGGCTTTACGCTAGCACAGATACGCAGTATTTT
TRBJ1-2,TRBV19,-,-,14,CASTHPSGSYGYTF,TGTGCCAGTACCCACCCGTCAGGGTCCTATGGCTACACCTTC
TRBJ2-3,TRBV2,-,-,14,CASRDTYGGDTQYF,TGTGCCAGCAGGGATACGTATGGGGGGGATACGCAGTATTTT
TRBJ2-7,TRBV25-1,-,-,15,CASSEPGGRVYEQYF,TGTGCCAGCAGTGAACCGGGCGGCAGGGTCTACGAGCAGTACTTC
TRBJ1-2,TRBV2,-,-,12,CASYYKLYGYTF,TGTGCCAGCTATTACAAGTTGTATGGCTACACCTTC
TRBJ1-5,TRBV19,-,-,14,CASSMGEGRQPQHF,TGTGCCAGTAGTATGGGGGAGGGGCGACAGCCCCAGCATTTT
TRBJ2-1,TRBV7-2,TRBD1,-,15,CASSPRTGLYNEQFF,TGTGCCAGCAGCCCCCGGACAGGGCTATACAATGAGCAGTTCTTC
TRBJ2-2,TRBV5-1,-,-,17,CASSLDSARANTGELFF,TGCGCCAGCAGCCTGGACAGTGCCCGCGCGAACACCGGGGAGCTGTTTTTT
TRBJ1-5,TRBV2,TRBD1,-,17,CASSDIDVGQGGQPQHF,TGTGCCAGCAGTGACATTGACGTCGGACAGGGAGGGCAGCCCCAGCATTTT
TRBJ2-1,TRBV7-8,-,few,13,CASSLGLNNEQFF,TGTGCCAGCAGCTTAGGGCTGAACAATGAGCAGTTCTTC
TRBJ1-1,TRBV9,-,-,14,CASSVKGMNTEAFF,TGTGCCAGCAGCGTTAAGGGGATGAACACTGAAGCTTTCTTT
TRBJ1-5,TRBV7-6,-,-,13,CASSARGNQPQHF,TGTGCCAGCAGCGCCAGGGGCAATCAGCCCCAGCATTTT
TRBJ2-7,TRBV7-9,-,few,15,CASSLVSGRVYEQYF,TGTGCCAGCAGCTTAGTATCTGGCAGGGTATACGAGCAGTACTTC
TRBJ1-2,TRBV6-1,TRBD1,-,16,CASSGKWDRGHYGYTF,TGTGCCAGCAGTGGAAAATGGGACAGGGGGCACTATGGCTACACCTTC
TRBJ2-1,TRBV21-1,-,-,16,CASSGIAGDSYNEQFF,TGTGCCAGCAGTGGGATTGCGGGGGACTCCTACAATGAGCAGTTCTTC